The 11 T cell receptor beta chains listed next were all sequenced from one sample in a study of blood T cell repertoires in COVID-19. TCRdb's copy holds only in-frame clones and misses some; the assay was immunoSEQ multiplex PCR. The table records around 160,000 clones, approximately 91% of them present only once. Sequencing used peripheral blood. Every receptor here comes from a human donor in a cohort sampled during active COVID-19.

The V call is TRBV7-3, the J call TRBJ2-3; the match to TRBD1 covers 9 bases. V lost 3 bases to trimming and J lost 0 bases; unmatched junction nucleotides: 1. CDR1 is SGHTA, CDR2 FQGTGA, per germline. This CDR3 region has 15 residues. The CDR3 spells CASSLDRGSTDTQYF. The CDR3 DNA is TGTGCCAGCAGCTTGGACAGGGGTAGCACAGATACGCAGTATTTT.

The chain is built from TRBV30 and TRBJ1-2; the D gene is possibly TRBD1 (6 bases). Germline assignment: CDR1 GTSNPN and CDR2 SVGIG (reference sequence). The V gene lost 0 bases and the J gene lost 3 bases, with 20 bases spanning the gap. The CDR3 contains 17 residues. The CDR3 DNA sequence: TGTGCCTGGAGTGTACAAATACGAGACAGGCCTTACTATGGCTACACCTTC. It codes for CAWSVQIRDRPYYGYTF. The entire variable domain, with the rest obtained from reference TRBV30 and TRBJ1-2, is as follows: SQTIHQWPATLVQPVGSPLSLECTVEGTSNPNLYWYRQAAGRGLQLLFYSVGIGQISSEVPQNLSASRPQDRQFILSSKKLLLSDSGFYLCAWSVQIRDRPYYGYTFGSGTRLTVV.

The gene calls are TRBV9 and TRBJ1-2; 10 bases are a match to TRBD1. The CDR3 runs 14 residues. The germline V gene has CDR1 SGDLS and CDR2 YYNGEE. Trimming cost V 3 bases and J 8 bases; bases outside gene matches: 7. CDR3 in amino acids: CASSAGTGAWGYTF. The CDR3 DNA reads TGTGCCAGCAGCGCTGGGACAGGGGCGTGGGGCTACACCTTC. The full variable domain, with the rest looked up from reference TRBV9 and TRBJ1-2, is DSGVTQTPKHLITATGQRVTLRCSPRSGDLSVYWYQQSLDQGLQFLIQYYNGEERAKGNILERFSAQQFPDLHSELNLSSLELGDSALYFCASSAGTGAWGYTFGSGTRLTVV.

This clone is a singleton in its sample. The CDR3 nucleotides read TGTGCCAGCAGCGCGGGAGATCGGCAAGAGACCCAGTACTTC. Encoded protein: CASSAGDRQETQYF. The V gene is TRBV7-3, the J gene TRBJ2-5; TRBD2 matches at 7 bases. CDR1 and CDR2 from the germline V gene are SGHTA and FQGTGA. Trimming at V came to 5 bases and at J to 2 bases, leaving 5 bases not matched to a gene. The CDR3 has 14 residues.

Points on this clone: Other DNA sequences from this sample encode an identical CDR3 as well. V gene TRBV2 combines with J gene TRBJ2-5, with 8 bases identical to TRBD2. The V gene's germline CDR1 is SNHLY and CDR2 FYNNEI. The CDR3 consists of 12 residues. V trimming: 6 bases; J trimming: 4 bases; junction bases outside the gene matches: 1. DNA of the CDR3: TGTGCCAGCAGGAGCGGGGGAGAGACCCAGTACTTC. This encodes CASRSGGETQYF.

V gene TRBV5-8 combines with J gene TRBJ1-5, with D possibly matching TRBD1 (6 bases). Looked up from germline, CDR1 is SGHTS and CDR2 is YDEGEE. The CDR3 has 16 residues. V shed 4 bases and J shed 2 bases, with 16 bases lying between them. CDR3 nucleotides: TGTGCCAGCAGCCCCGCGAGGGGGAGGGGCAATCAGCCCCAGCATTTT. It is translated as CASSPARGRGNQPQHF.

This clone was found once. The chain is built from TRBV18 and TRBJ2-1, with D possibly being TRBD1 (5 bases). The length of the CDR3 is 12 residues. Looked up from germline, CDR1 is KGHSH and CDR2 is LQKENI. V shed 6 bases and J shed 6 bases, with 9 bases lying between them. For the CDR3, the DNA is TGTGCCAGCTCTTCCAGGGTCAATGAGCAGTTCTTC. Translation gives CASSSRVNEQFF.

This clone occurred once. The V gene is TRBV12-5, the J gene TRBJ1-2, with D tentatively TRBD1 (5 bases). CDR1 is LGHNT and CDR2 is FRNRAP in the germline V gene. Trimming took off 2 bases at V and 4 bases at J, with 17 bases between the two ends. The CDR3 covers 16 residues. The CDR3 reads CASGLSTFKGPYGYTF. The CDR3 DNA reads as TGTGCTAGTGGTTTGTCTACTTTCAAGGGGCCCTATGGCTACACCTTC. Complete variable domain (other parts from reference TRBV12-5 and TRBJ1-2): DARVTQTPRHKVTEMGQEVTMRCQPILGHNTVFWYRQTMMQGLELLAYFRNRAPLDDSGMPKDRFSAEMPDATLATLKIQPSEPRDSAVYFCASGLSTFKGPYGYTFGSGTRLTVV.

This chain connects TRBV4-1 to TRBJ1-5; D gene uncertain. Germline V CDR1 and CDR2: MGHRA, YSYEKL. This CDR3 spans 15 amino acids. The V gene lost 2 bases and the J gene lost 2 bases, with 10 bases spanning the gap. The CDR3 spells CASSQRDSRNQPQHF. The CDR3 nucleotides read TGCGCCAGCAGCCAACGGGATAGTCGCAATCAGCCCCAGCATTTT.

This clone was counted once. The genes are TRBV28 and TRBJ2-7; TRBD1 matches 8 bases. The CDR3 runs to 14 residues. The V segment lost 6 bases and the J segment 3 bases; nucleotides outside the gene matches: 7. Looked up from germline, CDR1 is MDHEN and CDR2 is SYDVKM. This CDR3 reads CASRPGQALYEQYF. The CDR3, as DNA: TGTGCCAGCAGGCCGGGACAGGCCCTCTACGAGCAGTACTTC.

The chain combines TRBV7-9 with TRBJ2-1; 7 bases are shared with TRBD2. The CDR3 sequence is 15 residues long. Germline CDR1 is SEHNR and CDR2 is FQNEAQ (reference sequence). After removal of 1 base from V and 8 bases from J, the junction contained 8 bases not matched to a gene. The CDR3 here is CASSLEVREMHEQFF. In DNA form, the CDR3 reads TGTGCCAGCAGCTTAGAGGTGCGGGAGATGCATGAGCAGTTCTTC.